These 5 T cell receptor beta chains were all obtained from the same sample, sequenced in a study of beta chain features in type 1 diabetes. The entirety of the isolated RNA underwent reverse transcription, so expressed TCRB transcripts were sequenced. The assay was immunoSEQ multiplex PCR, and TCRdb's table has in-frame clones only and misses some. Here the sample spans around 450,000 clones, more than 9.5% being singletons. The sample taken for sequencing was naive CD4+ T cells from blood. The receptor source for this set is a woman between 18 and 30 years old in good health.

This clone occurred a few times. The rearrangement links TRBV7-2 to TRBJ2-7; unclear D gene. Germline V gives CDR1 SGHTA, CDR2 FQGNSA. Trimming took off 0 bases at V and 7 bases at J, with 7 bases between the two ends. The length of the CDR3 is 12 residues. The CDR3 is CASSLAGFEQYF. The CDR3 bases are TGTGCCAGCAGCTTAGCCGGGTTTGAGCAGTACTTC.

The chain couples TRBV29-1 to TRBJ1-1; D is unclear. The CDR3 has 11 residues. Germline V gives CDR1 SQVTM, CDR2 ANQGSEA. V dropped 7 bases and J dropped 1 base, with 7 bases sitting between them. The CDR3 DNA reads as TGCAGCGCACGGCCGAACACTGAAGCTTTCTTT. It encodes CSARPNTEAFF. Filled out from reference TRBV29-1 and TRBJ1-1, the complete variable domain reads SAVISQKPSRDICQRGTSLTIQCQVDSQVTMMFWYRQQPGQSLTLIATANQGSEATYESGFVIDKFPISRPNLTFSTLTVSNMSPEDSSIYLCSARPNTEAFFGQGTRLTVV.

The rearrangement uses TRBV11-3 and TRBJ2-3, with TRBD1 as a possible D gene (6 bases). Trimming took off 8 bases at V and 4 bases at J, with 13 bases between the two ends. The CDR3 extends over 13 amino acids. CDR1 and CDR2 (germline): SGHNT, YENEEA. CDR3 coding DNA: TGTGCCAGCGTTTCCTGGACAGCAGATACGCAGTATTTT. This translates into CASVSWTADTQYF. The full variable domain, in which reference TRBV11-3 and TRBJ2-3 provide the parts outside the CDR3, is EAGVVQSPRYKIIEKKQPVAFWCNPISGHNTLYWYLQNLGQGPELLIRYENEEAVDDSQLPKDRFSAERLKGVDSTLKIQPAELGDSAVYLCASVSWTADTQYFGPGTRLTVL.

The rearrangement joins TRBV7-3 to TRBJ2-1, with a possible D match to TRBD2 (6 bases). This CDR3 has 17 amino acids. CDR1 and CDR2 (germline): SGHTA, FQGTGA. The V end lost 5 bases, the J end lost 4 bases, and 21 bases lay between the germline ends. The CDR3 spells CASSGRGRRDSYNEQFF. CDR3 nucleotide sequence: TGTGCCAGCAGCGGTCGAGGACGCAGGGACTCTTACAATGAGCAGTTCTTC.

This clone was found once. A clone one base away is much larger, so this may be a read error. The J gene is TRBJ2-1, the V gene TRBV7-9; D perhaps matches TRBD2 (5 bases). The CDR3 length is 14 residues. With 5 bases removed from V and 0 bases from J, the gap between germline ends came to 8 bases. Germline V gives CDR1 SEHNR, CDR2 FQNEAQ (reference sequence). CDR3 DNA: TGTGCCAGCAGCATGGGGAGCTCCTACAATGAGCAGTTCTTC. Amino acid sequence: CASSMGSSYNEQFF.